Listed here is a single T cell receptor (beta chain). The data derive from a study of cytomegalovirus exposure and HLA in healthy donors. 60 Vbeta and 13 Jbeta primers were used in PCR. Profiling relied on immunoSEQ multiplex PCR, and the TCRdb table lists in-frame clones only, not all of them. The table includes approximately 190,000 clones, approximately 80% detected once. The ends lost 1 base at V and 6 bases at J; junction bases unmatched: 8. The V gene's germline CDR1 is MGHRA and CDR2 YSYEKL. CDR3 size: 15 residues. Sequencing was done on a sample of PBMCs. The chain is built from TRBV4-1 and TRBJ2-7, with 8 bases lining up with TRBD2. The sequence came from a woman aged 25 to 45 in good health and CMV-seropositive. This CDR3 reads CASSQGGGGPFEQYF. The CDR3 bases are TGCGCCAGCAGCCAAGGGGGCGGGGGGCCCTTCGAGCAGTACTTC.